This T cell receptor beta chain was profiled in a study of tissue T cells after allogeneic stem cell transplantation. Overall study findings and caveats: Anatomically similar tissues had similar TCR repertoires within each patient. Which tissue TCRs were alloreactive or antigen-specific was not determined. Some clones might be persisting host cells. Shared clones across patients were few; motif clustering revealed tissue-specific shared signatures.

The CDR3 extends over 13 amino acids. Between the trimmed V and J ends, which lost 0 bases and 6 bases, there was a span of 4 bases. Germline lookup yields CDR1 FNHDT and CDR2 SITEND (reference sequence). With respect to this clone: The antigen remains unidentified. Gene names refer to mouse genes. The missing CDR3 end, 1 residue past where the read stops, is filled in from the germline J gene.

CDR3 sequences, V/J genes, frequencies and template counts came from survey-depth TCRbeta sequencing. Measured with immunoSEQ multiplex PCR; TCRdb has only the in-frame clones, and not every one. This sample has approximately 50,000 clones, with around 70% found just once. V gene TRBV19 combines with J gene TRBJ1-6; D gene uncertain. TRBJ1-6 counts as an open reading frame of uncertain function. This receptor was taken from a pool of C57BL/6 mice in good health. Sequencing was performed on sorted cells pooled from one or two spleens. The DNA read from the CDR3 is TGTGCCAGCAGTATAGCTGTTAATTCGCCCCTCTAC. This translates into CASSIAVNSPLY. The whole CDR3 is CASSIAVNSPLYF.